One and the same sample provided the 5 T cell receptor beta chains below, sequenced in a study of blood T cell repertoires in COVID-19. TCRdb's copy holds only in-frame clones and misses some; the assay was immunoSEQ multiplex PCR. The sample carries about 370,000 clones, 89% recorded once. Sequenced input: peripheral blood. The origin of the receptors is a woman aged 25-40 years with COVID-19, enrolled during active disease.

This chain uses TRBV3-1 (or the pseudogene TRBV3-2) with TRBJ2-1, with a weak D call TRBD1 (5 bases). Trimming pared 2 bases from V and 7 bases from J, leaving 24 bases between. CDR1 LGHDT and CDR2 YNNKEL come from the germline V gene (reference sequence). CDR3 length: 18 amino acids. CDR3 loop: CASSQWALFGADWNEQFF. CDR3 nucleotide sequence: TGTGCCAGCAGCCAATGGGCCCTGTTTGGGGCCGACTGGAATGAGCAGTTCTTC.

This clone occurred once. The CDR3 sequence: CASSYSSGKGRTEAFF. CDR3 sequence (DNA): TGTGCCAGCAGTTACTCTTCCGGCAAAGGCAGGACTGAAGCTTTCTTT. The chain is built from TRBV6-2 or TRBV6-3 and TRBJ1-1; D gene uncertain. V was clipped by 0 bases and J by 5 bases, with 16 bases between them. CDR1 and CDR2 (germline): MNHEY, SVGEGT. CDR3 size: 16 residues.

This clone was seen a handful of times. This chain connects TRBV7-2 to TRBJ2-3; D is ambiguous. Trimming took off 5 bases at V and 4 bases at J, with 16 bases between the two ends. The V gene's germline CDR1 is SGHTA and CDR2 FQGNSA. This CDR3 has 15 residues. The DNA of the CDR3 is TGTGCCAGCAGCCCGTACGCGATGCTGTCAGATACGCAGTATTTT. It yields the protein CASSPYAMLSDTQYF.

The table lists this clone with a count of one. V gene TRBV11-3 combines with J gene TRBJ2-5, with TRBD1 matching over 7 bases. V was pared by 5 bases and J by 2 bases, with 2 bases of the junction left unmatched. CDR3 size: 13 residues. Germline V gives CDR1 SGHNT, CDR2 YENEEA. The CDR3: CASSRQGQETQYF. In DNA form, the CDR3 reads TGTGCCAGCAGCCGACAGGGACAAGAGACCCAGTACTTC.

With regard to this clone: Different DNA sequences within this sample yield the same CDR3. This chain's CDR3 is CASSWGLAGTYEQYF. In DNA form, the CDR3 reads TGTGCCAGCAGCTGGGGACTAGCGGGGACCTACGAGCAGTACTTC. The chain combines TRBV5-5 with TRBJ2-7; 13 bases align to TRBD2. The CDR3 consists of 15 residues. CDR1 SGHKS and CDR2 YYEKEE come from the germline V gene (reference sequence). V dropped 3 bases and J dropped 2; count of bases not matched to a gene: 2.